This entry describes one TCR beta chain. The antigen it binds to is not known. No base qualities exist here, and no much larger clone lies one base off it. This record comes from a study of Ad26.COV2.S vaccination and SARS-CoV-2 variants (dated by TCRdb to 2020 to 2023). Turning to the overall study: Donors in the vaccine arm were drawn from COV1001, a phase I-IIa trial of Ad26.COV2.S in healthy adults that was multicentre, randomized, double-blind and placebo-controlled. Ad26.COV2.S was administered intramuscularly at 5 x 10^10 or 1 x 10^11 viral particles, either as a single shot or as two shots given 56 days apart. Investigators remained blinded to trial group allocation during experiments and outcome assessment. The TCR-sequenced set comprised about 32 samples: around 20 Ad26.COV2.S vaccine recipients, 5 placebo recipients and 8 SARS-CoV-2 convalescent individuals. The specificity and breadth of SARS-CoV-2-reactive T cell receptors after Ad26.COV2.S vaccination were assessed by TCRbeta repertoire sequencing. Trial participants were randomized into five groups of five, in which low-dose or high-dose Ad26.COV2.S was given once or twice, or placebo was given on both occasions. Overall study outcomes, separate from this receptor: Non-spike TCR breadth was comparable between vaccine and placebo recipients, consistent with the vaccine containing only spike. The study was not powered for comparison of responses between vaccine doses or regimens. According to the authors, total T cell responses may have been underestimated by the TCR breadth and depth analyses. Spike-specific TCR breadth was higher in Ad26.COV2.S recipients than in placebo recipients (P = 0.0014). After vaccination, spike-specific CD8+ and CD4+ T cell responses were reported to show substantial breadth.

TCRbeta CDR3 regions were sequenced with the immunoSEQ Assay. After extraction, genomic DNA underwent amplification by bias-controlled multiplex PCR, followed by high-throughput sequencing. Concerning the study's data processing: Collapsing and filtering of sequences were performed to quantify the absolute abundance of each unique TCRbeta CDR3 region. T cell fraction was estimated by normalizing TCRbeta template counts to usable DNA, with usable DNA measured through amplification of reference genes found in all nucleated cells. Repertoire TCRs were annotated as SARS-CoV-2-specific by exact matching of V gene, CDR3 amino acid sequence and J gene to a known reactive TCR set. The reference SARS-CoV-2 TCR set was derived from MIRA and filtered for enrichment in COVID-19-positive ImmuneCODE repertoires, a step that removed public or cross-reactive TCRs. Using the MIRA antigens, annotated TCRs were further analysed by specific ORF or by position within an ORF. Depth was the summed frequency of annotated unique rearrangements, while breadth was defined as annotated unique rearrangements over total unique productive rearrangements. Two-sided Wilcoxon rank-sum tests were used to compare TCR breadth between groups. TCRdb took this table from immuneACCESS and kept in-frame rearrangements with V and J called. Such tables lack part of the clones; where checked against another copy, unresolved V genes explain under half of the gap, and the rest is unexplained. That table gives V, J and clone size, and the DNA gave D and trimming. This sample comprises about 350,000 clones, 75% to 90% of them detected only once. Roughly 4.8% of the sample rests with the top ten.

The CDR3 runs 12 residues from the cysteine to the phenylalanine. The kept DNA is CDR3 alone, 36 bases in frame from the first base. The V end loses 7 bases and the J end loses 5 bases, and a stretch of 6 bases separates them. The treatment or condition label on this specimen signifies: roughly 19 received Ad26.COV2.S at low or high dose, single or two shots; roughly five received placebo; per-sample allocation not given. Repertoires of vaccine and placebo recipients were sequenced from samples taken on day 63 after the first injection. Between 29 July and 7 August 2020, Cohort 1b enrolled 20 to 30 adults aged 18-55 years at one site in Boston, USA. Ad26.COV2.S consisted of a replication-incompetent adenovirus type 26 vector by which a prefusion-stabilized SARS-CoV-2 spike protein from the original Wuhan strain was expressed.

The starting material was peripheral blood, obtained in a trial of Ad26.COV2.S vaccine versus placebo. The receptor chain draws on TRBV12-3 or TRBV12-4 and TRBJ1-6; no D gene is confidently identified. The source of this sequence is a person aged 18 to 59 who received the Ad26.COV2.S COVID-19 vaccine or a placebo. The CDR3: CASMRDNSPLHF. The nucleotide sequence is TGTGCCAGCATGAGGGATAATTCACCCCTCCACTTT.